A single sample is the source of the 18 T cell receptor beta chains below, sequenced in a study of cytomegalovirus exposure and HLA in healthy donors. The method was immunoSEQ multiplex PCR; TCRdb's version includes in-frame clones alone and lacks a portion of them. This sample yields 90,000 to 150,000 clones, of which roughly nine tenths are seen a single time; about 4.1% belongs to the top ten. Sequenced material: PBMCs. These receptors originate from a man in his late teens or twenties in good health and CMV-seropositive.

V usage is TRBV27 and J usage is TRBJ2-7; no firm D call. The CDR3 totals 12 residues. V was trimmed by 2 bases and J by 3 bases, leaving 5 bases between them. The V gene's germline CDR1 is MNHEY and CDR2 SMNVEV (reference sequence). Written as DNA, the CDR3 is TGTGCCAGCAGTTTACCAGGCTACGAGCAGTACTTC. Translating gives CASSLPGYEQYF.

V is TRBV5-1 and J is TRBJ2-1; a possible D gene is TRBD2 (6 bases). With 7 bases removed from V and 3 bases from J, the gap between germline ends came to 14 bases. CDR1 and CDR2 from the germline V gene are SGHRS and YFSETQ. This CDR3 is 14 amino acids long. The CDR3 protein is CASSPAGNYNEQFF. In DNA, the CDR3 is TGCGCCAGCTCTCCGGCGGGGAACTACAATGAGCAGTTCTTC.

This clone was picked up a small number of times. The V gene is TRBV11-2, the J gene TRBJ1-2; possible D gene TRBD1, 5 bases. Germline V gene data show CDR1 as SGHAT and CDR2 as FQNNGV. This CDR3 is 11 amino acids long. V gave up 6 bases and J gave up 7 bases, with 9 bases separating them. The CDR3 here is CASRRGGGYTF. The CDR3, as DNA: TGTGCCAGCAGAAGGGGTGGTGGCTACACCTTC.

V is TRBV5-4 and J is TRBJ1-4; TRBD1 might be the D (6 bases). V gave up 0 bases and J gave up 5 bases, with 11 bases separating them. Germline V gene lookup returns CDR1 SGHNT and CDR2 YYREEE (reference sequence). The CDR3 sequence is 15 residues long. This chain's CDR3 is CASSLGGRGNEKLFF. For the CDR3, the DNA is TGTGCCAGCAGCTTGGGCGGCAGGGGAAATGAAAAACTGTTTTTT.

The gene calls are TRBV5-5 and TRBJ1-6, with D possibly matching TRBD1 (6 bases). Trimming stripped 6 bases from V and 9 bases from J, with 13 bases between. Germline V CDR1 and CDR2: SGHKS, YYEKEE (reference sequence). This CDR3 contains 13 residues. CDR3 residues: CASNQGGGSPLHF. The CDR3 nucleotides are TGTGCCAGCAACCAAGGGGGTGGTTCACCCCTCCACTTT.

A few counts support this clone. The chain carries TRBV5-1 and TRBJ2-7; 9 bases map to TRBD2. The CDR3 is 14 amino acids. Germline V CDR1 and CDR2: SGHRS, YFSETQ. V was clipped by 4 bases and J by 2 bases; unmatched bases: 4. The DNA for the CDR3 is TGCGCCAGCAGCGAAGAGCGGGGGGCCTACGAGCAGTACTTC. The encoded protein is CASSEERGAYEQYF.

The CDR3 loop is CASSQFTGLSGNTIYF. The CDR3 region has the DNA TGTGCCAGCAGTCAATTCACAGGGCTCTCTGGAAACACCATATATTTT. V and J are TRBV9 and TRBJ1-3, with D possibly matching TRBD1 (6 bases). V lost 5 bases and J 0 bases, leaving 15 bases between the germline ends. CDR3 length equals 16 residues. Germline V CDR1 and CDR2: SGDLS, YYNGEE.

This chain joins TRBV18 and TRBJ2-3; 15 bases are a match to TRBD2. The CDR3 contains 18 residues. Losses at the gene ends were 3 bases for V and 4 bases for J; bases not matched to a gene: 8. CDR1 KGHSH and CDR2 LQKENI come from the germline V gene. The DNA for the CDR3 is TGTGCCAGCTCACCCGGACTAGCGGGGGGGAGAGAGCCAGATACGCAGTATTTT. It encodes CASSPGLAGGREPDTQYF.

The chain uses TRBV4-1 and TRBJ2-3, with 9 bases that match TRBD2. The CDR3 is 16 amino acids. J was trimmed by 4 bases and V by 1 base; bases with no gene match: 6. Looked up from germline, CDR1 is MGHRA and CDR2 is YSYEKL. The CDR3 protein is CASSQVEGGGADTQYF. In DNA form, the CDR3 reads TGCGCCAGCAGCCAAGTAGAGGGCGGGGGGGCAGATACGCAGTATTTT.

V is TRBV29-1 and J is TRBJ1-4; 7 bases fit TRBD1. The CDR3 is 13 amino acids. The V and J ends lost 6 bases and 5 bases, in that order; junction bases with no gene match: 6. Germline assignment: CDR1 SQVTM and CDR2 ANQGSEA. DNA for the CDR3: TGCAGCGTGATGACAGGGCTAAATGAAAAACTGTTTTTT. Its protein is CSVMTGLNEKLFF.

The CDR3 coding sequence is TGTGCCAGCAGCTCGGGTTCCGCTTCGAGGGAAAAACTGTTTTTT. Amino acids: CASSSGSASREKLFF. The J gene is TRBJ1-4, the V gene TRBV5-6, with unresolved D. Germline-derived CDR1 and CDR2 are SGHDT and YYEEEE. Trimming cost V 3 bases and J 8 bases, with 17 bases left between them. This CDR3 has 15 residues.

The chain couples TRBV27 to TRBJ2-1; D remains ambiguous. The CDR3 length is 13 residues. Germline loops: CDR1 MNHEY, CDR2 SMNVEV (reference sequence). V was trimmed by 10 bases and J by 4 bases, leaving 14 bases between them. CDR3 residues: CATGSAPYNEQFF. CDR3 nucleotides: TGTGCCACCGGGTCGGCCCCATACAATGAGCAGTTCTTC.

V is TRBV4-1 and J is TRBJ1-1; 9 bases match TRBD1. Germline-derived CDR1 and CDR2 are MGHRA and YSYEKL. The V and J ends lost 4 bases and 4 bases, in that order; junction bases with no gene match: 7. CDR3 length: 15 residues. The CDR3 bases are TGCGCCAGCAGCCTACAGGGGGCTGGGGTCACTGAAGCTTTCTTT. Protein product: CASSLQGAGVTEAFF.

This chain links TRBV7-6 with TRBJ2-5; D may be TRBD2 (5 bases). Trimming shortened V by 2 bases and J by 4 bases, and 5 bases separated the two germline ends. CDR1 SGHVS and CDR2 FNYEAQ come from the germline V gene. There are 12 residues in the CDR3. The CDR3: CASSLRGETQYF. The CDR3 region has the DNA TGTGCCAGCAGCTTACGGGGAGAGACCCAGTACTTC.

The count of this clone is one. The chain has TRBV11-3 and TRBJ2-5, with 14 bases matching TRBD2. The CDR3 sequence is 16 residues long. With V trimmed by 5 bases and J by 1 base, 3 bases remained unmatched. The germline V gene has CDR1 SGHNT and CDR2 YENEEA. The CDR3 loop reads CASSQGLAGAQETQYF. The CDR3, as DNA: TGTGCCAGCAGCCAGGGACTAGCGGGGGCCCAAGAGACCCAGTACTTC. The full variable domain, in which reference TRBV11-3 and TRBJ2-5 provide the parts outside the CDR3, is EAGVVQSPRYKIIEKKQPVAFWCNPISGHNTLYWYLQNLGQGPELLIRYENEEAVDDSQLPKDRFSAERLKGVDSTLKIQPAELGDSAVYLCASSQGLAGAQETQYFGPGTRLLVL.

The chain couples TRBV7-7 to TRBJ1-1; D ambiguous. Per the germline V gene, CDR1 is SSHAT and CDR2 is FNYEAQ (reference sequence). Trimming cost V 5 bases and J 0 bases, with 7 bases left between them. CDR3 length: 13 amino acids. CDR3 in amino acids: CASSIGVNTEAFF. Written as DNA, the CDR3 is TGTGCCAGCAGCATCGGAGTGAACACTGAAGCTTTCTTT.

The chain links TRBV27 to TRBJ2-2; D not resolved. Trimming took 4 bases from V and 1 from J, leaving 4 bases between them. The CDR3 is made up of 13 amino acids. The V gene's germline CDR1 is MNHEY and CDR2 SMNVEV (reference sequence). Here the CDR3 DNA reads TGTGCCAGCAGTTCCAGGAACACCGGGGAGCTGTTTTTT. Residues: CASSSRNTGELFF.

This clone showed up just a few times. DNA for the CDR3: TGTGCCAGCAGCCCGACAGGGAGATCCTATGGCTACACCTTC. It translates to CASSPTGRSYGYTF. This chain connects TRBV7-9 to TRBJ1-2; TRBD1 aligns across 7 bases. V trimming: 5 bases; J trimming: 4 bases; junction bases outside the gene matches: 7. The CDR3 has 14 amino acids. Germline V gives CDR1 SEHNR, CDR2 FQNEAQ (reference sequence).